One sample yielded the 27 T cell receptor beta chains listed below, sequenced in a study of blood T cell repertoires in COVID-19. TCRdb keeps only in-frame clones here, not all; method: immunoSEQ multiplex PCR. The sample yields over 250,000 clones, around 85% seen once. Sequencing was carried out using peripheral blood. The origin of the receptors is a woman aged 70 to 79 with acute or convalescent COVID-19.

The V and J genes are TRBV6-5 and TRBJ1-6; D gene unclear. This CDR3 has 15 residues. V was clipped by 4 bases and J by 9 bases, with 16 bases between them. Germline V CDR1 and CDR2: MNHEY, SVGAGI. Written as DNA, the CDR3 is TGTGCCAGCAGTTTGGGCCCGGACGGACTTTCACCCCTCCACTTT. Encoded protein: CASSLGPDGLSPLHF.

With regard to this clone: This sample includes further DNA sequences coding for the same CDR3. The rearrangement joins TRBV9 to TRBJ1-2, with D possibly being TRBD1 (5 bases). The V end was cut by 1 base, the J end by 2 bases, with 6 bases between. The CDR3 covers 13 residues. The germline gives CDR1 SGDLS, CDR2 YYNGEE. CDR3 region: CASSVQGNYGYTF. Written as DNA, the CDR3 is TGTGCCAGCAGCGTACAGGGAAACTATGGCTACACCTTC.

With regard to this clone: The junction shows a germline mismatch at one end, possibly a read error. The V gene is TRBV10-3, the J gene TRBJ2-3; 9 positions match TRBD1. This CDR3 has 13 residues. Looked up from germline, CDR1 is ENHRY and CDR2 is SYGVKD. The chain's CDR3 is CAISPSGTGRFDF. The CDR3 DNA follows: TGTGCCATCAGCCCCTCCGGGACAGGGCGCTTCGATTTT.

This sequence joins TRBV5-1 and TRBJ2-5, with a weak D call TRBD1 (5 bases). CDR3 size: 16 residues. V was pared by 0 bases and J by 4 bases, with 16 bases between. In germline, CDR1 is SGHRS, CDR2 YFSETQ. CDR3 in DNA: TGCGCCAGCAGCTTGGGCGTGGTTAGGGGTCCAGAGACCCAGTACTTC. Translating gives CASSLGVVRGPETQYF.

This chain links TRBV5-5 with TRBJ2-2; D is ambiguous. This CDR3 is 14 amino acids long. The germline gives CDR1 SGHKS, CDR2 YYEKEE (reference sequence). Trimming took 4 bases from V and 1 from J, leaving 8 bases between them. As DNA, the CDR3 is TGTGCCAGCAGCCCAACAAAGAACACCGGGGAGCTGTTTTTT. Protein: CASSPTKNTGELFF.

V usage is TRBV12-2 and J usage is TRBJ1-1. TRBV12-2 is labeled a pseudogene. CDR3 length: 14 amino acids. Here the CDR3 reads CASRLPLGGTEAFF. CDR3 nucleotides: TGTGCAAGTCGCTTACCCCTCGGGGGTACTGAAGCTTTCTTT.

This clone was counted a single time. The chain uses TRBV7-2 and TRBJ1-2; no definite D call. The CDR3 extends over 14 amino acids. From germline, CDR1 is SGHTA and CDR2 FQGNSA. Trimming shortened V by 5 bases and J by 5 bases, and 15 bases separated the two germline ends. The CDR3 reads CASSLPRSHYGYTF. The DNA of the CDR3 is TGTGCCAGCAGCCTACCACGCTCGCATTATGGCTACACCTTC.

J is TRBJ1-6 and V is TRBV7-9, with TRBD1 identical over 7 bases. J was trimmed by 5 bases and V by 5 bases; bases with no gene match: 6. Germline CDR1 is SEHNR and CDR2 is FQNEAQ (reference sequence). The CDR3 extends over 15 amino acids. The CDR3 is CASSPGQADNSPLHF. The CDR3 DNA follows: TGTGCCAGCAGCCCAGGACAGGCGGATAATTCACCCCTCCACTTT.

V gene TRBV2 combines with J gene TRBJ1-3, with D possibly being TRBD1 (5 bases). Germline-derived CDR1 and CDR2 are SNHLY and FYNNEI. CDR3 size: 16 residues. Trimming left V 3 bases short and J 2 bases short, with 14 bases between. The CDR3 DNA reads TGTGCCAGCAGTGACTTGGGGGGGATTGCTGGAAACACCATATATTTT. Encoded protein: CASSDLGGIAGNTIYF.

The chain joins TRBV18 to TRBJ1-2; D uncertain. With 3 bases removed from V and 8 bases from J, the gap between germline ends came to 13 bases. Germline V CDR1 and CDR2: KGHSH, LQKENI. The CDR3 runs 13 residues. CDR3 DNA: TGTGCCAGCTCACCCGCGGCAGCGGAGGGCTACACCTTC. This gives the protein CASSPAAAEGYTF.

The chain combines TRBV30 with TRBJ2-3; D is unresolved. Germline CDR1 GTSNPN, CDR2 SVGIG (reference sequence). Trimming pared 1 base from V and 5 bases from J, leaving 7 bases between. This CDR3 region has 12 residues. Written as DNA, the CDR3 is TGTGCCTGGAGTGACTCAGGAGATACGCAGTATTTT. Residues: CAWSDSGDTQYF.

The chain links TRBV3-1 (or the pseudogene TRBV3-2) to TRBJ1-1, with D possibly matching TRBD1 (5 bases). Germline V gives CDR1 LGHDT, CDR2 YNNKEL (reference sequence). Trimming took 1 base from V and 3 from J, leaving 18 bases between them. The CDR3 totals 17 residues. This CDR3 reads CASSQAGGAPPYTEAFF. As DNA, the CDR3 is TGTGCCAGCAGCCAAGCAGGAGGGGCGCCCCCGTACACTGAAGCTTTCTTT.

This clone was seen a single time. The chain joins TRBV5-1 to TRBJ1-1, with no clear D. The CDR3 loop spans 17 amino acids. The germline V and J ends were trimmed by 0 bases and 1 base, with 16 bases remaining between them. Germline loops: CDR1 SGHRS, CDR2 YFSETQ. CDR3 loop: CASSLVRGSVGNTEAFF. The CDR3 DNA reads TGCGCCAGCAGCTTGGTTCGAGGCTCAGTAGGGAACACTGAAGCTTTCTTT.

The chain couples TRBV7-6 to TRBJ1-1, with 10 bases identical to TRBD1. Germline V gene sequence: CDR1 SGHVS, CDR2 FNYEAQ. The CDR3 is 15 residues long. Losses at the gene ends were 4 bases for V and 6 bases for J; bases not matched to a gene: 8. CDR3 loop: CASSSHTDRGSEAFF. The CDR3 nucleotides are TGTGCCAGCAGCTCACACACGGACAGGGGGTCTGAAGCTTTCTTT. Looking up the rest from reference TRBV7-6 and TRBJ1-1 gives the full variable domain: GAGVSQSPRYKVTKRGQDVALRCDPISGHVSLYWYRQALGQGPEFLTYFNYEAQQDKSGLPNDRFSAERPEGSISTLTIQRTEQRDSAMYRCASSSHTDRGSEAFFGQGTRLTVV.

The chain uses TRBV12-3 or TRBV12-4 and TRBJ2-7; D uncertain. Deletions cut 3 bases from V and 3 bases from J, with 6 bases between. This CDR3 contains 12 residues. The CDR3 region is CASSFGGYEQYF. As DNA, the CDR3 is TGTGCCAGCAGTTTTGGCGGCTACGAGCAGTACTTC.

The chain links TRBV18 to TRBJ2-7, with 7 positions matching TRBD1. V dropped 1 base and J dropped 9; count of bases not matched to a gene: 9. The CDR3 is 14 amino acids. Germline values: CDR1 KGHSH, CDR2 LQKENI. The CDR3, as DNA: TGTGCCAGCTCACCACTAGATAGGGACAGTCCGCAGTACTTC. This sequence encodes CASSPLDRDSPQYF. Based on the CDR3 plus reference TRBV18 and TRBJ2-7, the full variable domain is NAGVMQNPRHLVRRRGQEARLRCSPMKGHSHVYWYRQLPEEGLKFMVYLQKENIIDESGMPKERFSAEFPKEGPSILRIQQVVRGDSAAYFCASSPLDRDSPQYFGPGTRLTVT.

The CDR3 sequence is CATLRDRSTEAFF. For the CDR3, the DNA is TGTGCCACCCTCCGGGACAGATCCACTGAAGCTTTCTTT. The J gene is TRBJ1-1, the V gene TRBV6-5; TRBD1 agrees at 7 bases. The V gene's germline CDR1 is MNHEY and CDR2 SVGAGI. V trimming: 10 bases; J trimming: 4 bases; junction bases outside the gene matches: 9. The length of the CDR3 is 13 residues.

This sequence joins TRBV30 and TRBJ1-4; the match to TRBD1 covers 7 bases. Trimming took 4 bases from V and 7 from J; bases not matched to a gene: 9. In germline, CDR1 is GTSNPN, CDR2 SVGIG (reference sequence). The CDR3 length is 14 residues. The CDR3 here is CAWNQGTVGEKLFF. The CDR3 DNA sequence: TGTGCCTGGAATCAAGGGACAGTCGGTGAAAAACTGTTTTTT.

In DNA form, the CDR3 reads TGTGCCAGCAGCTTGGCAGGGACAGGTTACAATGAGCAGTTCTTC. This sequence encodes CASSLAGTGYNEQFF. This rearrangement joins TRBV5-4 to TRBJ2-1; TRBD1 aligns across 8 bases. Trimming at V came to 0 bases and at J to 4 bases, leaving 3 bases not matched to a gene. CDR3 length: 15 residues. Germline V gene lookup returns CDR1 SGHNT and CDR2 YYREEE (reference sequence).

Only one count was recorded for this clone. The chain employs TRBV4-1 and TRBJ2-2; a weak D match, TRBD2 (5 bases). Looked up from germline, CDR1 is MGHRA and CDR2 is YSYEKL. The V and J ends lost 4 bases and 5 bases respectively, with 17 bases between them. The CDR3 sequence is 16 residues long. CDR3 residues: CASSRLEGGGTGELFF. CDR3 bases: TGCGCCAGCAGCCGGTTAGAGGGTGGTGGGACCGGGGAGCTGTTTTTT.

The V and J genes are TRBV3-1 (or the pseudogene TRBV3-2) and TRBJ1-1; 11 nucleotides agree with TRBD1. This CDR3 region has 15 residues. CDR1 and CDR2 from the germline V gene are LGHDT and YNNKEL (reference sequence). With 4 bases clipped from V and 10 bases from J, the junction kept 11 bases outside the gene matches. The CDR3 nucleotides are TGTGCCAGCAGCCCCCCCGGACAGGGGGCGTTGGGAGCTTTCTTT. Its protein product is CASSPPGQGALGAFF.

The J gene is TRBJ1-3, the V gene TRBV9; D remains unclear. Germline-derived CDR1 and CDR2 are SGDLS and YYNGEE. Trimming cost V 0 bases and J 3 bases, with 10 bases left between them. The CDR3 contains 15 residues. The CDR3 loop reads CASSVGGADGNTIYF. CDR3 nucleotides: TGTGCCAGCAGCGTAGGAGGCGCGGATGGAAACACCATATATTTT.

This clone has only a few counts. CDR3: CASSSPRGKSTDTQYF. CDR3 DNA sequence: TGTGCCAGCAGCTCCCCCCGGGGGAAGAGCACAGATACGCAGTATTTT. This chain links TRBV7-9 with TRBJ2-3, with TRBD2 as a possible D gene (6 bases). The germline V gene encodes CDR1 SEHNR and CDR2 FQNEAQ (reference sequence). CDR3 size: 16 residues. Trimming left V 4 bases short and J 0 bases short, with 14 bases between.

V gene TRBV7-9 combines with J gene TRBJ1-2, with a tentative D call TRBD1 (5 bases). Germline V gene data show CDR1 as SEHNR and CDR2 as FQNEAQ (reference sequence). Trimming stripped 3 bases from V and 2 bases from J, with 10 bases between. The CDR3 sequence is 14 residues long. CDR3 sequence: CASSFQTENYGYTF. Here the CDR3 DNA reads TGTGCCAGCAGCTTCCAGACAGAAAACTATGGCTACACCTTC. Full variable domain (outside the CDR3, taken from reference TRBV7-9 and TRBJ1-2): DTGVSQNPRHKITKRGQNVTFRCDPISEHNRLYWYRQTLGQGPEFLTYFQNEAQLEKSRLLSDRFSAERPKGSFSTLEIQRTEQGDSAMYLCASSFQTENYGYTFGSGTRLTVV.

The J gene is TRBJ1-2, the V gene TRBV18; 8 bases line up with TRBD1. The germline V gene has CDR1 KGHSH and CDR2 LQKENI. V was pared by 3 bases and J by 8 bases, with 14 bases of the junction left unmatched. This CDR3 is 16 amino acids long. CDR3: CASSPQLPGQGEGYTF. For the CDR3, the DNA is TGTGCCAGCTCACCCCAACTCCCAGGACAGGGAGAAGGCTACACCTTC. The entire variable domain, with the rest obtained from reference TRBV18 and TRBJ1-2, is as follows: NAGVMQNPRHLVRRRGQEARLRCSPMKGHSHVYWYRQLPEEGLKFMVYLQKENIIDESGMPKERFSAEFPKEGPSILRIQQVVRGDSAAYFCASSPQLPGQGEGYTFGSGTRLTVV.

The chain is built from TRBV11-2 and TRBJ1-4; D gene ambiguous. This CDR3 comprises 13 residues. The V gene's germline CDR1 is SGHAT and CDR2 FQNNGV. The V end lost 2 bases, the J end lost 8 bases, and 9 bases lay between the germline ends. CDR3 DNA sequence: TGTGCCAGCAGCTTACCTCTGGAGGAAAAACTGTTTTTT. It encodes CASSLPLEEKLFF.

V and J are TRBV7-2 and TRBJ1-2, with D possibly matching TRBD1 (5 bases). The V and J ends lost 5 bases and 8 bases respectively, with 15 bases between them. The CDR3 length is 13 residues. Germline V lookup: CDR1 SGHTA, CDR2 FQGNSA. The CDR3: CASSRTPGVGYTF. Written as DNA, the CDR3 is TGTGCCAGCAGCCGAACCCCGGGGGTAGGCTACACCTTC.